Included here is one T cell receptor (beta chain) sequence, with context. The antigen is unknown. This sample was included in a study of early T cells in non-severe SARS-CoV-2 infection. Study as a whole: Bulk RNA isolated from unsorted whole blood underwent sequencing; chains were not paired. The study, taken as a whole, reports: Private and CD4 specificities were missed by VDJdb matching, skewed to anti-spike CD8.

V shed 6 bases and J shed 6 bases, with 5 bases lying between them. This CDR3 region has 11 residues. Each cDNA molecule carried a unique molecular identifier. TCRdb processed the 5' RACE reads anew with MiXCR; each CDR3 protein has one entry. The sample holds about 59,000 distinct CDR3 sequences, roughly 13% seen once. The chain uses TRBV12-3 or TRBV12-4 and TRBJ1-4, with D unresolved. The receptor comes from an adult who was a healthcare worker with PCR-confirmed SARS-CoV-2 infection or an uninfected control (not recorded which). The specimen comprised whole blood, sampled at baseline. The chain's CDR3 is CASSAYEKLFF. In nucleotides, the CDR3 is TGTGCCAGCAGCGCTTATGAAAAACTGTTTTTT.